The clone carrying this T cell receptor (beta chain) showed up just a few times. Its antigen remains unidentified. CDR3 length: 18 residues. Germline V gene data show CDR1 as SGHVS and CDR2 as FQNEAQ. After removal of 4 bases from V and 1 base from J, the junction contained 11 bases not matched to a gene. From the RT-PCR reads, TCRdb called clonotypes with MiXCR, one entry per CDR3 protein. Altogether approximately 500,000 distinct CDR3 sequences are present, 10% to 15% being singletons, with the ten largest covering about an eighth. These data come from a study of response to subunit inactivated influenza vaccine. Study results and limitations: Few new T cells, the authors suggested, are recruited by each seasonal influenza vaccination.

The clonotype was recovered from a man aged 45-65 years who received an inactivated influenza vaccine. The sequencing here drew on PBMCs from blood, taken 40 to 50 days after vaccination. The gene calls are TRBV7-8 and TRBJ1-5, with 9 bases matching TRBD1. CDR3 residues: CASSSGTGYGLSNQPQHF. The CDR3 DNA is TGTGCCAGCAGCTCCGGGACAGGGTATGGGTTAAGCAATCAGCCCCAGCATTTT.